A selection of T cell receptor beta chains follows, all from one sample in a study of OX40 agonist ivuxolimab in advanced cancers. TCRdb's table, derived via immunoSEQ multiplex PCR, lists solely in-frame clones and lacks some. The sample lists roughly 70,000 clones; around 82% were seen once. This specimen was CD4+ or CD8+ T cells sorted from blood, taken in a trial of the OX40 agonist ivuxolimab. These receptors were obtained from an adult with an advanced solid tumor such as melanoma, head and neck, liver or kidney cancer. Both conserved end residues are part of each CDR3. Each record gives: D gene, V gene, CDR3 length, J gene, CDR3 DNA, CDR3 protein. A D gene is named only where the DNA matches it firmly.

>TRBD2|TRBV28|18|TRBJ2-3
TGTGCCAGCAGTTTACGATTGGATAGCGGGGGGGCAACAGATACGCAGTATTTT
CASSLRLDSGGATDTQYF
>NA|TRBV5-4|14|TRBJ2-2
TGTGCCAGCAGCCATCAACAGGGCTCTGGGGAGCTGTTTTTT
CASSHQQGSGELFF
>TRBD1|TRBV7-2|16|TRBJ2-3
TGTGCCAGCAGGGTCTATGGGACAGCCTCCACAGATACGCAGTATTTT
CASRVYGTASTDTQYF
>TRBD1|TRBV28|15|TRBJ2-7
TGTGCCAGCAGTGGCCATTGGACAGGTCCGAGGGAGCAGTACTTC
CASSGHWTGPREQYF
>NA|TRBV28|14|TRBJ1-5
TGTGCCAGCAGCTCCCGTAAGGGCAATCAGCCCCAGCATTTT
CASSSRKGNQPQHF
>NA|TRBV9|14|TRBJ1-2
TGTGCCAGCAGCGTAGGCGGGGGAGGCTATGGCTACACCTTC
CASSVGGGGYGYTF
>TRBD1|TRBV19|16|TRBJ2-3
TGTGCCAGTAGTTTACAGGGGTTGGGGAGCACAGATACGCAGTATTTT
CASSLQGLGSTDTQYF
>NA|TRBV7-2|12|TRBJ1-2
TGTGCCAGCAGCCCAGACTGGTATGGCTACACCTTC
CASSPDWYGYTF
>TRBD2|TRBV7-2|14|TRBJ2-5
TGTGCCAGCAGCTTGGGACTAGCCGGGGCGACCCAGTACTTC
CASSLGLAGATQYF
>NA|TRBV25-1|16|TRBJ2-2
TGTGCCAGCAGTGAACCCGGACTCACCCCCACCGGGGAGCTGTTTTTT
CASSEPGLTPTGELFF
>NA|TRBV9|14|TRBJ1-2
TGTGCCAGCAGCCCCGGAGGTACTAACTATGGCTACACCTTC
CASSPGGTNYGYTF
>NA|TRBV7-2|13|TRBJ2-2
TGTGCCAGCAGCTTTTTGGCCACCGGGGAGCTGTTTTTT
CASSFLATGELFF
>TRBD2|TRBV7-8|17|TRBJ2-1
TGTGCCAGCAGCGCCGGGACTAGCGGGGGGAAATACAATGAGCAGTTCTTC
CASSAGTSGGKYNEQFF